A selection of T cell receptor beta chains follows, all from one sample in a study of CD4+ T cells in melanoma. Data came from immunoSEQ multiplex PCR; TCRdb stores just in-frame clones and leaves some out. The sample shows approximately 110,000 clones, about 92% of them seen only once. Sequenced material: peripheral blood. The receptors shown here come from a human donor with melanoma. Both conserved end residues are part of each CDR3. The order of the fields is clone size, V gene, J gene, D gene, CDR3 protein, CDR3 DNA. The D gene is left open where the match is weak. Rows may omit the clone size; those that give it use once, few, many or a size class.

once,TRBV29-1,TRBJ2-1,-,CSVDQNEQFF,TGCAGCGTCGACCAGAATGAGCAGTTCTTC
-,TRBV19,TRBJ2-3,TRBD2,CASSTSGGSTDTQYF,TGTGCCAGTAGCACCTCGGGAGGTAGCACAGATACGCAGTATTTT
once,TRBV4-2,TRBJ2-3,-,CASSQTSLAGAFTTDTQYF,TGTGCCAGCAGCCAAACCTCTCTCGCGGGGGCCTTCACTACAGATACGCAGTATTTT
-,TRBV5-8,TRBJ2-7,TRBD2,CASSLGSGGPYEQYF,TGTGCCAGCAGCTTGGGTAGCGGGGGCCCCTACGAGCAGTACTTC
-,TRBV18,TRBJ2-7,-,CASSPPVGAFEQYF,TGTGCCAGCTCACCACCGGTGGGGGCGTTTGAGCAGTACTTC
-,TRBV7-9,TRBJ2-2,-,CASSLIGLNTGELFF,TGTGCCAGCAGCTTGATCGGGCTGAACACCGGGGAGCTGTTTTTT
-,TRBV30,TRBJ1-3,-,CAWSRGAGNTIYF,TGTGCCTGGAGTCGGGGGGCTGGAAACACCATATATTTT
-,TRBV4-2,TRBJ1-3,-,CASSQFHRDGNTIYF,TGTGCCAGCAGCCAATTCCACCGCGACGGAAACACCATATATTTT
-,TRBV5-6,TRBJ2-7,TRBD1,CASSPLTGYEQYF,TGTGCCAGCAGCCCCTTGACAGGGTACGAGCAGTACTTC
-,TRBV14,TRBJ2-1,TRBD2,CASSHSVGTSGRVEQFF,TGTGCCAGCAGCCATTCCGTTGGGACTAGCGGGAGGGTTGAGCAGTTCTTC
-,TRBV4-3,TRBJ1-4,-,CASSQDPTPTNEKLFF,TGCGCCAGCAGCCAAGATCCAACCCCAACTAATGAAAAACTGTTTTTT
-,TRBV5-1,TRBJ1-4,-,CASSLGQGGNEKLFF,TGCGCCAGCAGCTTGGGTCAGGGAGGTAATGAAAAACTGTTTTTT
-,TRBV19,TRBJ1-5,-,CASKGQVGQPQHF,TGTGCCAGTAAGGGGCAGGTAGGTCAGCCCCAGCATTTT
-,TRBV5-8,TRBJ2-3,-,CAGKQRGETDTQYF,TGTGCCGGGAAGCAGCGAGGGGAGACAGATACGCAGTATTTT
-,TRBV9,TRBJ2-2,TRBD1,CASSVGTGITGELFF,TGTGCCAGCAGCGTAGGGACAGGGATCACCGGGGAGCTGTTTTTT
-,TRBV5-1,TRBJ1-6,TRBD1,CASSLSGQGNSPLHF,TGCGCCAGCAGCTTGTCGGGACAGGGAAATTCACCCCTCCACTTT
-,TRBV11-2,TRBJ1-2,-,CASSLEFGSGYGYTF,TGTGCCAGCAGCTTAGAGTTTGGGTCTGGCTATGGCTACACCTTC
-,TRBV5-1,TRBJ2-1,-,CASSAEGEQFF,TGCGCCAGCAGCGCCGAGGGTGAGCAGTTCTTC
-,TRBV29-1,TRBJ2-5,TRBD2,CSVGASGAETQYF,TGCAGCGTGGGAGCTAGCGGGGCTGAGACCCAGTACTTC
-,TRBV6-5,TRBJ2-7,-,CASSPSTGTYEQYF,TGTGCCAGCAGTCCTTCTACAGGGACCTACGAGCAGTACTTC
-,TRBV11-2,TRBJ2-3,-,CASSLNAYNTQYF,TGTGCCAGCAGCTTGAACGCTTACAATACGCAGTATTTT
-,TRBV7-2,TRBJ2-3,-,CASSLRGGVSDTQYF,TGTGCCAGCAGCTTAAGGGGGGGGGTTTCAGATACGCAGTATTTT
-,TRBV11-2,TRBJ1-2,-,CASSLGIGYGYTF,TGTGCCAGCAGCTTAGGTATCGGCTATGGCTACACCTTC
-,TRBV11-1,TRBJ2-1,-,CASSFRRREDEQFF,TGTGCCAGCAGCTTTCGTCGGAGGGAGGATGAGCAGTTCTTC
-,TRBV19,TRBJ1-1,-,CASSESGGTTEAFF,TGTGCCAGTAGTGAGAGCGGGGGCACGACTGAAGCTTTCTTT
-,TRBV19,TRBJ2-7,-,CASNGGGTYEQYF,TGTGCCAGTAACGGGGGAGGAACCTACGAGCAGTACTTC
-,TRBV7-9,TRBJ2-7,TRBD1,CASSQDRGLHEQYF,TGTGCCAGCAGCCAGGACAGGGGGCTGCACGAGCAGTACTTC
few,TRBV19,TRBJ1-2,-,CASSPSVSNYGYTF,TGTGCCAGTAGTCCCTCGGTTTCTAACTATGGCTACACCTTC
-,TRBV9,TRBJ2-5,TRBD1,CASSVTGAALGEQYF,TGTGCCAGCAGCGTTACAGGGGCCGCCTTGGGTGAGCAGTACTTC
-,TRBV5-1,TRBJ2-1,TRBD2,CASSLASGRYEQFF,TGCGCCAGCAGCTTGGCTAGCGGGAGATATGAGCAGTTCTTC
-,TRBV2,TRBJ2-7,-,CASRDEYEQYF,TGTGCCAGCAGAGACGAATACGAGCAGTACTTC
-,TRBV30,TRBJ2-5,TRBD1,CAWSVATGGQETQYF,TGTGCCTGGAGTGTAGCGACAGGGGGACAAGAGACCCAGTACTTC
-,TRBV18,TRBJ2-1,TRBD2,CASSPASGNEQFF,TGTGCCAGCTCACCAGCTAGCGGCAATGAGCAGTTCTTC
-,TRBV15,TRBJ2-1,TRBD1,CATSRLPGQGVQEQFF,TGTGCCACCAGCAGATTACCGGGACAGGGGGTACAAGAGCAGTTCTTC
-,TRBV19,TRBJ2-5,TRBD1,CASSRQGAFETQYF,TGTGCCAGTAGTAGACAGGGGGCGTTTGAGACCCAGTACTTC
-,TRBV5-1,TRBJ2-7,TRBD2,CASSFILAGEAYEQYF,TGCGCCAGCAGCTTTATTTTAGCGGGGGAGGCCTACGAGCAGTACTTC